The next 3 T cell receptor beta chains were all read from a single sample in a study of T cell changes during pregnancy in multiple sclerosis. Libraries were prepared by immunoSEQ multiplex PCR; TCRdb keeps only in-frame clonotypes and omits some of them. The sample records some 60,000 clones, about 90% being singletons. This material consisted of CD4+ T cells from peripheral blood mononuclear cells, taken in the first trimester of pregnancy. The receptors shown here come from a female donor with multiple sclerosis, enrolled in a pregnancy study.

The rearrangement links TRBV9 to TRBJ1-1; D not resolved. Germline lookup yields CDR1 SGDLS and CDR2 YYNGEE. The CDR3 is 13 residues long. With 1 base removed from V and 2 bases from J, the gap between germline ends came to 6 bases. CDR3 in amino acids: CASSVSTNTEAFF. CDR3 coding DNA: TGTGCCAGCAGCGTAAGCACTAACACTGAAGCTTTCTTT. Combining the CDR3 with reference TRBV9 and TRBJ1-1 gives the whole variable domain DSGVTQTPKHLITATGQRVTLRCSPRSGDLSVYWYQQSLDQGLQFLIQYYNGEERAKGNILERFSAQQFPDLHSELNLSSLELGDSALYFCASSVSTNTEAFFGQGTRLTVV.

The V gene is TRBV30, the J gene TRBJ2-3; possible D gene TRBD2, 5 bases. Trimming left V 4 bases short and J 1 base short, with 15 bases between. This CDR3 is built from 15 residues. Germline CDR1 is GTSNPN and CDR2 is SVGIG (reference sequence). The DNA for the CDR3 is TGTGCCTGGACCGGAGGCTCCCAGGGCACAGATACGCAGTATTTT. Translating it yields CAWTGGSQGTDTQYF.

The chain joins TRBV7-2 to TRBJ2-2, with 8 positions matching TRBD2. The V segment lost 1 base and the J segment 1 base; nucleotides outside the gene matches: 5. The CDR3 has 17 amino acids. Looked up from germline, CDR1 is SGHTA and CDR2 is FQGNSA. The CDR3 sequence: CASSLVAAGGNTGELFF. CDR3 coding DNA: TGTGCCAGCAGCTTAGTCGCCGCGGGGGGGAACACCGGGGAGCTGTTTTTT.